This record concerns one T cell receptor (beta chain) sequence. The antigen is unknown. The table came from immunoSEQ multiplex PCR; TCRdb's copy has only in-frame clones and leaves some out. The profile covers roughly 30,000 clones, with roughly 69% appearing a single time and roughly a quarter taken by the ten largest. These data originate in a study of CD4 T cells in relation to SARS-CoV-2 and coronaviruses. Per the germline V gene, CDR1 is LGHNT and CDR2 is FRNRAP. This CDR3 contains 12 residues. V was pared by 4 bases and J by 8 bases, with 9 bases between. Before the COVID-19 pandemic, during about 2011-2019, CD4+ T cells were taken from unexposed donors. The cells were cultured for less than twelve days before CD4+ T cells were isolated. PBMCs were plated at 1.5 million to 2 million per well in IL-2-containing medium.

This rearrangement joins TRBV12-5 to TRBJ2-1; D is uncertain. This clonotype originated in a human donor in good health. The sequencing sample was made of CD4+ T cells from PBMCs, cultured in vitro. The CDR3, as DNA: TGTGCTAGTGGTTCCGCAGAATATGAGCAGTTCTTC. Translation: CASGSAEYEQFF.